This T cell receptor beta chain was captured by sequencing in a study of low-dose radiotherapy and immunotherapy resistance in tumors. Overall study: Nivolumab was given to patients as a 240 mg flat dose every two weeks, and ipilimumab at 1 mg/kg every six weeks. Both were delivered intravenously. Treatment included intravenous cyclophosphamide dosed at 200 mg/m2 every two weeks, one day before radiation and immunotherapy.

Time point defined: before trial treatment. Low-dose radiotherapy and low-dose cyclophosphamide, together with aspirin, ipilimumab and nivolumab, were given to donors. TRAV- and TRBV-specific primers were used for first-strand cDNA, which covered alpha and beta chains. With a constant-region primer and a V-primer adapter, TCRs were subjected to 20 to 25 PCR cycles of amplification. In vitro transcription served to amplify the isolated mRNA. TCRdb passed the reads through MiXCR, listing each CDR3 protein once. The table has under 90,000 distinct CDR3 sequences, 30% to 40% seen once. This clonotype was seen ten or more times. One junction end does not reproduce the germline sequence, and a read error may be involved. The V gene's germline CDR1 is GTSNPN and CDR2 SVGIG (reference sequence). The CDR3 is 8 residues long.

This rearrangement joins TRBV30 to TRBJ2-1; the D call may be TRBD1 or TRBD2 (5 bases each). This clonotype was obtained from a female donor with ovarian cancer. Sequencing was performed on PBMCs, taken before treatment. The CDR3 DNA follows: TGTGCCTGGGAGGGGATGGTCTTC. Protein: CAWEGMVF.